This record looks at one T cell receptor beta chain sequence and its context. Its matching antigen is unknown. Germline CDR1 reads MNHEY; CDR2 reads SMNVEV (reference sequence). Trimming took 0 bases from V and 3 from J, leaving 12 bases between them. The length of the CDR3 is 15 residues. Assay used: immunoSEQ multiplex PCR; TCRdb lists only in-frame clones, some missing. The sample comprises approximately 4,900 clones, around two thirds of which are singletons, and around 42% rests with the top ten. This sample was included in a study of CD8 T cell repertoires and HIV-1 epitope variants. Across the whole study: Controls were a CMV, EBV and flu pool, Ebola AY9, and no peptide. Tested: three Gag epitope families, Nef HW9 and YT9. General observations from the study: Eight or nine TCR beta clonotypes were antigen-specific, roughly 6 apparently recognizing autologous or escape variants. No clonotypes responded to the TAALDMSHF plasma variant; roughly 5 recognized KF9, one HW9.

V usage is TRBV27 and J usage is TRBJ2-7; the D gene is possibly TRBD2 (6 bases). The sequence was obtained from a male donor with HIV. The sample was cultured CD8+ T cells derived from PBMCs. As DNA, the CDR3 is TGTGCCAGCAGTTTATCGGGGGGAAATCACTACGAGCAGTACTTC. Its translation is CASSLSGGNHYEQYF.